The 29 T cell receptor beta chains listed next were all sequenced from one sample in a study of blood T cell repertoires in COVID-19 (dated by TCRdb to the early 2020s). The method behind the library was the immunoSEQ multiplex PCR assay. In its TCRdb copy, this immuneACCESS table keeps in-frame sequences only and misses some clones. Where compared with another copy, unresolved V genes explain less than half of these, and the others have no known cause. For this sample there are about 190,000 clones; around 84% appear just once. The ten largest account for about 3.5% of the sample. Sequencing used PBMCs or T cells enriched from blood (not recorded which). Every receptor here comes from a woman aged 25-40 years who had recovered from COVID-19.

The chain has TRBV28 and TRBJ2-7; D is unclear. Germline V gene sequence: CDR1 MDHEN, CDR2 SYDVKM. The CDR3 totals 12 residues. V lost 6 bases and J 0 bases, leaving 6 bases between the germline ends. The DNA of the CDR3 is TGTGCCAGCAGGGAGAGCTCCTACGAGCAGTACTTC. Its protein product is CASRESSYEQYF.

The J gene is TRBJ1-5, the V gene TRBV19; D is possibly TRBD1 (6 bases). Germline CDR1 and CDR2: LNHDA and SQIVND (reference sequence). V shed 8 bases and J shed 6 bases, with 14 bases lying between them. The CDR3 is 13 amino acids. The CDR3 region is CASGAGARQPQHF. The CDR3 nucleotides are TGTGCCAGTGGGGCGGGGGCTCGTCAGCCCCAGCATTTT.

The chain uses TRBV10-2 and TRBJ2-2; D gene ambiguous. Trimming took off 8 bases at V and 5 bases at J, with 9 bases between the two ends. The CDR3 has 12 residues. Germline V lookup: CDR1 WSHSY, CDR2 SAAADI. The DNA for the CDR3 is TGCGCCAGCGGGCGAGATACCGGGGAGCTGTTTTTT. This encodes CASGRDTGELFF.

The chain has TRBV5-4 and TRBJ2-2; no reliable D call. The CDR3 contains 12 residues. The V gene's germline CDR1 is SGHNT and CDR2 YYREEE (reference sequence). The V gene lost 3 bases and the J gene lost 7 bases, with 7 bases spanning the gap. The CDR3 here is CASSYRFGELFF. The DNA for the CDR3 is TGTGCCAGCAGCTACCGGTTCGGGGAGCTGTTTTTT.

The chain joins TRBV11-2 to TRBJ1-5; possible D gene TRBD1, 5 bases. V lost 0 bases and J 6 bases, leaving 12 bases between the germline ends. CDR1 is SGHAT and CDR2 is FQNNGV in the germline V gene. This CDR3 has 15 residues. CDR3 bases: TGTGCCAGCAGCTTAGAGGGGGGGACGGGTCAGCCCCAGCATTTT. It specifies CASSLEGGTGQPQHF.

The V gene is TRBV10-3, the J gene TRBJ1-5; D may be TRBD1 (5 bases). The ends were cut back, 2 bases at V and 8 bases at J, with 16 bases in the middle. CDR3 length: 15 residues. The germline V gene encodes CDR1 ENHRY and CDR2 SYGVKD. This CDR3 reads CAISEAGAVVEPQHF. DNA of the CDR3: TGTGCCATCAGTGAGGCTGGGGCCGTGGTGGAGCCCCAGCATTTT.

This chain uses TRBV18 with TRBJ1-2; tentative D call: TRBD1 (5 bases). CDR3 size: 16 residues. The V gene lost 0 bases and the J gene lost 1 base, with 12 bases spanning the gap. Germline values: CDR1 KGHSH, CDR2 LQKENI. CDR3: CASSPPRQSFNYGYTF. As DNA, the CDR3 is TGTGCCAGCTCACCACCCAGACAGAGTTTTAACTATGGCTACACCTTC.

The chain is built from TRBV7-2 and TRBJ2-7; possible D gene TRBD1, 5 bases. CDR3 size: 14 residues. The germline V gene has CDR1 SGHTA and CDR2 FQGNSA. The V end lost 3 bases, the J end lost 7 bases, and 16 bases lay between the germline ends. The CDR3 bases are TGTGCCAGCAGCTTGGACATAGGGATGAGGGAGCAGTACTTC. This codes for CASSLDIGMREQYF.

The chain has TRBV28 and TRBJ2-5; a weak D match, TRBD2 (5 bases). This CDR3 is built from 15 residues. With 5 bases removed from V and 2 bases from J, the gap between germline ends came to 15 bases. From germline, CDR1 is MDHEN and CDR2 SYDVKM. This CDR3 reads CASSPAPSGQETQYF. CDR3 DNA: TGTGCCAGCAGTCCCGCCCCATCGGGACAAGAGACCCAGTACTTC.

V gene TRBV2 combines with J gene TRBJ1-1; D uncertain. The CDR3 has 14 amino acids. The ends were cut back, 11 bases at V and 1 base at J, with 17 bases in the middle. Germline V gives CDR1 SNHLY, CDR2 FYNNEI. The CDR3 DNA reads as TGTGCCTCGCAGTATGAGGAGGCGAACACTGAAGCTTTCTTT. This translates into CASQYEEANTEAFF.

The chain combines TRBV5-4 with TRBJ1-2; weak D call: TRBD1 (5 bases). The CDR3 totals 14 residues. The germline CDR1 and CDR2 sequences are SGHNT and YYREEE (reference sequence). The V end lost 0 bases, the J end lost 4 bases, and 10 bases lay between the germline ends. The CDR3 protein is CASSLGREGYGYTF. The CDR3 DNA follows: TGTGCCAGCAGCTTGGGCAGGGAAGGCTATGGCTACACCTTC.

This clone was counted a single time. The chain carries TRBV28 and TRBJ1-4; D uncertain. The CDR3 is 12 residues long. Germline values: CDR1 MDHEN, CDR2 SYDVKM. The V gene lost 2 bases and the J gene lost 5 bases, with 3 bases spanning the gap. DNA for the CDR3: TGTGCCAGCAGTTTACCAAATGAAAAACTGTTTTTT. It translates to CASSLPNEKLFF.

The genes are TRBV7-9 and TRBJ2-1; 7 bases are a match to TRBD2. CDR1 is SEHNR, CDR2 FQNEAQ, per germline (reference sequence). CDR3 length equals 14 residues. Trimming at V came to 4 bases and at J to 4 bases, leaving 4 bases not matched to a gene. Here the CDR3 DNA reads TGTGCCAGCAGCTCCGCTAGCGGATACAATGAGCAGTTCTTC. It codes for CASSSASGYNEQFF.

This sequence joins TRBV28 and TRBJ2-3; tentative D call: TRBD2 (5 bases). The CDR3 is 11 amino acids. Looked up from germline, CDR1 is MDHEN and CDR2 is SYDVKM. The ends were cut back, 5 bases at V and 6 bases at J, with 6 bases in the middle. In nucleotides, the CDR3 is TGTGCCAGCAGTCCGGGGGATACGCAGTATTTT. This sequence encodes CASSPGDTQYF.

J is TRBJ1-6 and V is TRBV5-5; 7 bases align to TRBD1. The CDR3 consists of 15 residues. Germline assignment: CDR1 SGHKS and CDR2 YYEKEE (reference sequence). The J segment lost 8 bases and the V segment lost 1 base, leaving 6 bases of the junction unmatched. CDR3 bases: TGTGCCAGCAGCTTGTTGACAGGGAATTATTCACCCCTCCACTTT. Amino acids: CASSLLTGNYSPLHF.

This clone has just one count. This rearrangement joins TRBV5-1 to TRBJ2-7; 11 bases are shared with TRBD2. V shed 3 bases, J shed 6 bases, and the junction held 2 bases outside the gene matches. The CDR3 is 13 amino acids. Looked up from germline, CDR1 is SGHRS and CDR2 is YFSETQ. CDR3 region: CASSYGTSGEQYF. In DNA, the CDR3 is TGCGCCAGCAGCTACGGGACTAGCGGCGAGCAGTACTTC.

The V gene is TRBV3-1 (or the pseudogene TRBV3-2), the J gene TRBJ2-3; no definite D call. The length of the CDR3 is 14 residues. Germline V gene data show CDR1 as LGHDT and CDR2 as YNNKEL (reference sequence). Trimming removed 0 bases at V and 2 bases at J, with 6 bases between. This CDR3 reads CASSQDSVTDTQYF. CDR3 in DNA: TGTGCCAGCAGCCAAGATTCAGTCACAGATACGCAGTATTTT.

The chain combines TRBV7-2 with TRBJ1-4, with D possibly matching TRBD1 (6 bases). V was shortened by 5 bases and J by 4 bases, with 17 bases between the two germline ends. This CDR3 comprises 16 residues. The germline CDR1 and CDR2 sequences are SGHTA and FQGNSA. The CDR3 coding sequence is TGTGCCAGCAGCCAAGGGGGGGCGGTGGGTAATGAAAAACTGTTTTTT. It is translated as CASSQGGAVGNEKLFF.

This sequence joins TRBV10-3 and TRBJ2-7; 9 bases align to TRBD1. With V trimmed by 4 bases and J by 4 bases, 11 bases remained unmatched. Germline loops: CDR1 ENHRY, CDR2 SYGVKD. The CDR3 loop spans 16 amino acids. The CDR3 loop reads CAISGEEQGASYEQYF. The CDR3 coding sequence is TGTGCCATCAGTGGGGAGGAACAGGGGGCTAGTTACGAGCAGTACTTC.

DNA for the CDR3: TGTGCCAGCAGCCTTCTGGGACAGGGGTCCGTCAATGAGCAGTTCTTC. As protein: CASSLLGQGSVNEQFF. The gene calls are TRBV7-6 and TRBJ2-1; 10 bases align to TRBD1. The CDR3 is 16 residues long. Germline V gene lookup returns CDR1 SGHVS and CDR2 FNYEAQ. Unmatched junction bases numbered 10, after V lost 5 bases and J lost 6 bases.

The rearrangement links TRBV9 to TRBJ2-7; 10 bases map to TRBD1. V was clipped by 3 bases and J by 5 bases; unmatched bases: 8. CDR3 length: 15 residues. The germline V gene encodes CDR1 SGDLS and CDR2 YYNGEE. CDR3 sequence reads: CASSAPGQGTHEQYF. CDR3 in DNA: TGTGCCAGCAGCGCCCCGGGACAGGGGACGCACGAGCAGTACTTC.

The chain's CDR3 is CATTGLEGEQFF. The DNA of the CDR3 is TGTGCCACGACCGGGCTAGAGGGTGAGCAGTTCTTC. The genes are TRBV10-3 and TRBJ2-1; perhaps TRBD2 as D (5 bases). Deletions cut 10 bases from V and 9 bases from J, with 16 bases between. The CDR3 has 12 residues. Germline V gives CDR1 ENHRY, CDR2 SYGVKD.

The V gene is TRBV28, the J gene TRBJ2-1, with 11 bases aligning to TRBD1. The CDR3 consists of 16 residues. Germline V gene sequence: CDR1 MDHEN, CDR2 SYDVKM. With V trimmed by 6 bases and J by 3 bases, 7 bases remained unmatched. The CDR3 protein is CASSPRGTGGYNEQFF. The CDR3 coding sequence is TGTGCCAGCAGCCCTCGCGGGACAGGGGGCTACAATGAGCAGTTCTTC.

This clone has only a few counts. The gene calls are TRBV5-4 and TRBJ2-5; no reliable D call. CDR3 size: 14 residues. The V gene lost 0 bases and the J gene lost 2 bases, with 8 bases spanning the gap. Germline V CDR1 and CDR2: SGHNT, YYREEE (reference sequence). This CDR3 reads CASSLVQYQETQYF. In DNA, the CDR3 is TGTGCCAGCAGCTTGGTACAGTATCAAGAGACCCAGTACTTC.

This clone is a singleton in its sample. The chain uses TRBV28 and TRBJ1-2; D perhaps matches TRBD1 (5 bases). This CDR3 comprises 12 residues. Trimming removed 2 bases from V and 7 bases from J, with 8 bases in between. The germline CDR1 and CDR2 sequences are MDHEN and SYDVKM. The CDR3 region is CASSLPGLGYTF. CDR3 nucleotide sequence: TGTGCCAGCAGTTTACCAGGGCTTGGCTACACCTTC.

V gene TRBV28 combines with J gene TRBJ1-5; TRBD1 matches at 9 bases. V lost 5 bases, J lost 7 bases, and 9 bases stayed unmatched. Germline CDR1 reads MDHEN; CDR2 reads SYDVKM. The CDR3 spans 15 residues. Here the CDR3 DNA reads TGTGCCAGCAGTGAAGGGACAGGGATGATACAGCCCCAGCATTTT. Translation: CASSEGTGMIQPQHF.

The V gene is TRBV7-2, the J gene TRBJ2-1, with D possibly matching TRBD1 (6 bases). Between the trimmed V and J ends, which lost 3 bases and 4 bases, there was a span of 13 bases. The CDR3 has 15 residues. Germline V CDR1 and CDR2: SGHTA, FQGNSA. The CDR3 here is CASSLSTGNYNEQFF. The CDR3 bases are TGTGCCAGCAGCTTGTCAACAGGGAATTACAATGAGCAGTTCTTC.

This clone has only one observation. The genes are TRBV2 and TRBJ1-5; perhaps TRBD1 as D (6 bases). This CDR3 region has 14 residues. CDR1 and CDR2 (germline): SNHLY, FYNNEI. V gave up 6 bases and J gave up 0 bases, with 9 bases separating them. Here the CDR3 reads CASRPGDSNQPQHF. The DNA for the CDR3 is TGTGCCAGCAGGCCAGGGGATAGCAATCAGCCCCAGCATTTT.

The chain uses TRBV6-5 and TRBJ1-6; D possibly corresponds to TRBD1 (5 bases). Germline CDR1 MNHEY, CDR2 SVGAGI. The CDR3 sequence is 15 residues long. Trimming pared 1 base from V and 7 bases from J, leaving 11 bases between. DNA of the CDR3: TGTGCCAGCAGTTACTTCAGGGAAGGCAATTCACCCCTCCACTTT. It yields the protein CASSYFREGNSPLHF.